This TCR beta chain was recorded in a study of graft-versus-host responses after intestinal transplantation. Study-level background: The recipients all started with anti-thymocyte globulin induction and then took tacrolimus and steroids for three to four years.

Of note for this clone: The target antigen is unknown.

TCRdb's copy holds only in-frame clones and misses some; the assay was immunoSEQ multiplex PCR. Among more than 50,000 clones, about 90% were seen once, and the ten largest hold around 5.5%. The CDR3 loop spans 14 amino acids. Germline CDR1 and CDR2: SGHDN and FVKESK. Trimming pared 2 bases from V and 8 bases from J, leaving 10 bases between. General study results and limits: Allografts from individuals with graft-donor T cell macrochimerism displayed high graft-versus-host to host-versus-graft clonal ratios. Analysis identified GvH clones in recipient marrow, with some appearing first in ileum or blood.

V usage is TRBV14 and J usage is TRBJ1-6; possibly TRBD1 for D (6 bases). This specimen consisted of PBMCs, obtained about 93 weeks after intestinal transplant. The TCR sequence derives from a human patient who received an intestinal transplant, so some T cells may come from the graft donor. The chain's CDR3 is CASSQQGFDSPLHF. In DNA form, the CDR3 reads TGTGCCAGCAGCCAACAGGGGTTTGATTCACCCCTCCACTTT.